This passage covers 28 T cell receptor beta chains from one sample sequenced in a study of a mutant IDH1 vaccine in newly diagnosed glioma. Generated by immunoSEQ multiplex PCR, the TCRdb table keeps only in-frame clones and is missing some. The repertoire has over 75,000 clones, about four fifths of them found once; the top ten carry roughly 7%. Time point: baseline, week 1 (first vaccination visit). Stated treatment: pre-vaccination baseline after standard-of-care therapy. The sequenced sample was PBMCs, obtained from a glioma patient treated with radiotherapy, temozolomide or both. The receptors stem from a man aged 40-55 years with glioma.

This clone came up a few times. The CDR3 sequence is CASSPRLFSYNEQFF. The CDR3 DNA reads TGTGCCAGCAGCCCAAGACTCTTCTCCTACAATGAGCAGTTCTTC. The chain carries TRBV5-6 and TRBJ2-1; D ambiguous. V gave up 4 bases and J gave up 0 bases, with 11 bases separating them. CDR1 is SGHDT, CDR2 YYEEEE, per germline. CDR3 length equals 15 residues.

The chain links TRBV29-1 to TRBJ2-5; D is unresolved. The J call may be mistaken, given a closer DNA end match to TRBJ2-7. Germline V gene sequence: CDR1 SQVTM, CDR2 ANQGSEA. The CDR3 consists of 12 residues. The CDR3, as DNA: TGCAGCGTCCGAGCCGGATCCTACGAGCAGTACTTC. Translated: CSVRAGSYEQYF.

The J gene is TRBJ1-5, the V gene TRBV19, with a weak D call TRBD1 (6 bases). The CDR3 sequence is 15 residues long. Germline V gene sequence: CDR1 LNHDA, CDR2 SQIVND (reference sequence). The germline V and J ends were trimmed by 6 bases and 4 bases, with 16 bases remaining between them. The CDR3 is CASSRARGSNQPQHF. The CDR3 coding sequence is TGTGCCAGTAGCAGGGCCAGGGGCTCAAATCAGCCCCAGCATTTT.

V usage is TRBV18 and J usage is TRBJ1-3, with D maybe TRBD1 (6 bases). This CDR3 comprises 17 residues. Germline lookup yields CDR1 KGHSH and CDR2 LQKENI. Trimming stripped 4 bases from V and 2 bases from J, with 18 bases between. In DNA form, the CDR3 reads TGTGCCAGCTCACTACAACCAGGGGTGTCAACTGGAAACACCATATATTTT. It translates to CASSLQPGVSTGNTIYF.

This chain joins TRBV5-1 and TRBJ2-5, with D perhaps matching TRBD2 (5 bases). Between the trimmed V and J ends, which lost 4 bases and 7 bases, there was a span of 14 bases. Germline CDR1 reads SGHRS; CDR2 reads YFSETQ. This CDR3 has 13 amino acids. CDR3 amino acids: CASSPELRGTQYF. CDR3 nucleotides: TGCGCCAGCAGCCCCGAGTTACGGGGGACCCAGTACTTC.

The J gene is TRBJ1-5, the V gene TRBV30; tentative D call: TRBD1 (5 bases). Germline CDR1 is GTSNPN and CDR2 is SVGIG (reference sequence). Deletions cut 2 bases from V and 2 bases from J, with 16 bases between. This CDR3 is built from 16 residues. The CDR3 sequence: CAWSFRDGFRNQPQHF. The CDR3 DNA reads TGTGCCTGGAGTTTCCGGGACGGATTCCGCAATCAGCCCCAGCATTTT. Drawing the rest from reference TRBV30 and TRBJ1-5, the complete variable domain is SQTIHQWPATLVQPVGSPLSLECTVEGTSNPNLYWYRQAAGRGLQLLFYSVGIGQISSEVPQNLSASRPQDRQFILSSKKLLLSDSGFYLCAWSFRDGFRNQPQHFGDGTRLSIL.

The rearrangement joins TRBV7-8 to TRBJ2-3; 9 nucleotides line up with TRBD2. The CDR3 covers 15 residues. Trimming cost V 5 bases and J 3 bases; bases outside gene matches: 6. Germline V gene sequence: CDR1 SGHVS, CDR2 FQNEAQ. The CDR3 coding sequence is TGTGCCAGCAGCCGCGCGGGAGGGATGACAGATACGCAGTATTTT. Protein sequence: CASSRAGGMTDTQYF.

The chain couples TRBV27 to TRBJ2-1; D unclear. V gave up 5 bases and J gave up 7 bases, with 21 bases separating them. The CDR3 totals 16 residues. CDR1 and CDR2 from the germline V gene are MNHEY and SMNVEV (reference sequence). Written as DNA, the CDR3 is TGTGCCAGCAGTCCGACCCCCGCGGCCGAAAGGAATGAGCAGTTCTTC. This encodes CASSPTPAAERNEQFF.

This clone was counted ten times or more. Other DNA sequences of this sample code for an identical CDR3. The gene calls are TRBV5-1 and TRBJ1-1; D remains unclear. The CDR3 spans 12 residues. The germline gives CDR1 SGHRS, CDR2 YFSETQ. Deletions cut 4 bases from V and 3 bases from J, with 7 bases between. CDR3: CASSTGYTEAFF. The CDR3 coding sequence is TGCGCCAGCAGCACTGGGTACACTGAAGCTTTCTTT.

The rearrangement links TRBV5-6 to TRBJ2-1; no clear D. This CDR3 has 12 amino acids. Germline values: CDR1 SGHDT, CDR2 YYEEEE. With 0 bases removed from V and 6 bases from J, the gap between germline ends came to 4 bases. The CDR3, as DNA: TGTGCCAGCAGCTTGGCCTTCAATGAGCAGTTCTTC. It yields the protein CASSLAFNEQFF.

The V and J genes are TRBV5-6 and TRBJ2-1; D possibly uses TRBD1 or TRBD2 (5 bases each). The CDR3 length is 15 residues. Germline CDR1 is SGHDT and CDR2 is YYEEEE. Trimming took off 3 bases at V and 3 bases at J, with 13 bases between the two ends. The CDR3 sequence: CASSSQGGGYNEQFF. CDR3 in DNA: TGTGCCAGCAGCTCTCAGGGTGGGGGCTACAATGAGCAGTTCTTC.

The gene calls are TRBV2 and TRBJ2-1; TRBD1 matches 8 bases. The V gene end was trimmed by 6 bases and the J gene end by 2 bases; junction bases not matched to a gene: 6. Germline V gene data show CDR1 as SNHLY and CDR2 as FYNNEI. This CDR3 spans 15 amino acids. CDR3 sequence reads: CASSPDRGTYNEQFF. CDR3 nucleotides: TGTGCCAGCAGCCCCGACAGGGGTACCTACAATGAGCAGTTCTTC.

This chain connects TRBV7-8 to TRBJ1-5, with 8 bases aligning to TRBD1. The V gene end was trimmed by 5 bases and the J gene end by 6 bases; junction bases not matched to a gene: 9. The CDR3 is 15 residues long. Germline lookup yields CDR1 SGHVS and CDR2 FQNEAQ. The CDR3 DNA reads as TGTGCCAGCAGCCCCCTTCAGGGGGCCGGTCAGCCCCAGCATTTT. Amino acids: CASSPLQGAGQPQHF.

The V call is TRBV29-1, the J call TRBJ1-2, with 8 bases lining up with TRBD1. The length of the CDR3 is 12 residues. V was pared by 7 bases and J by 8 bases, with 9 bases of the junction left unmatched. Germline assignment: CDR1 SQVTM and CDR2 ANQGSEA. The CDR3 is CSADRGNRGYTF. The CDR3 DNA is TGCAGCGCTGACAGGGGCAACAGGGGCTACACCTTC. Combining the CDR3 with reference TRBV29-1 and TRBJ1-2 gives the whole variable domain SAVISQKPSRDICQRGTSLTIQCQVDSQVTMMFWYRQQPGQSLTLIATANQGSEATYESGFVIDKFPISRPNLTFSTLTVSNMSPEDSSIYLCSADRGNRGYTFGSGTRLTVV.

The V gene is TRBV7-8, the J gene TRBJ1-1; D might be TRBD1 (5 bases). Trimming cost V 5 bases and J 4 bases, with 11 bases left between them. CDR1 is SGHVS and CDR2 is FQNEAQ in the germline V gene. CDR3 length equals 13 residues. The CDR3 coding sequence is TGTGCCAGCAGCCCCGACAGATCCACTGAAGCTTTCTTT. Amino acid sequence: CASSPDRSTEAFF.

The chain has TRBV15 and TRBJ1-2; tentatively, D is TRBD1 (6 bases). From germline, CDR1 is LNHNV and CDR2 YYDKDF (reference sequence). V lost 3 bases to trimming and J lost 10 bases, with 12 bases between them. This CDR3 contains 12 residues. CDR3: CATSRDRDFYTF. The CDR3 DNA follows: TGTGCCACCAGCAGGGACAGAGACTTCTACACCTTC.

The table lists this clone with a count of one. The CDR3 nucleotides read TGTGCCAGCAGCCCCGAGGGGCGCGAAGAGACCCAGTACTTC. Translation: CASSPEGREETQYF. The chain links TRBV5-4 to TRBJ2-5, with D perhaps assigned TRBD1 or TRBD2 (5 bases each). V was shortened by 4 bases and J by 3 bases, with 13 bases between the two germline ends. Germline V gene sequence: CDR1 SGHNT, CDR2 YYREEE (reference sequence). The CDR3 runs 14 residues.

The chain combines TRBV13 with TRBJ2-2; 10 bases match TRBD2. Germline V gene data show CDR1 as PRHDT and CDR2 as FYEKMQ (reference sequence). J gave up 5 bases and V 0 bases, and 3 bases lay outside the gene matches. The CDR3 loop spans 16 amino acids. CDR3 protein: CASSLGLAGETGELFF. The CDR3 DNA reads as TGTGCCAGCAGCTTAGGCCTAGCGGGAGAAACCGGGGAGCTGTTTTTT.

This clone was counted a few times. Written as DNA, the CDR3 is TGTGCCACCCGGGGGCCCGGGGAGCTGTTTTTT. Amino acids: CATRGPGELFF. The chain links TRBV19 to TRBJ2-2; D tentatively fits TRBD1 or TRBD2 (6 bases each). CDR3 length: 11 amino acids. V was cut by 10 bases and J by 6 bases, with 9 bases left in between. CDR1 LNHDA and CDR2 SQIVND come from the germline V gene (reference sequence).

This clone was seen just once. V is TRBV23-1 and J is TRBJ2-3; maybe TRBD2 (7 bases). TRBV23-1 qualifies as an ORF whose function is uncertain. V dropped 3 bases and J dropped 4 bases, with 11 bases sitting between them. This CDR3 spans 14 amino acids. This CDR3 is CASSHRGAADTQYF. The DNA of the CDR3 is TGCGCCAGCAGTCACCGGGGGGCCGCAGATACGCAGTATTTT.

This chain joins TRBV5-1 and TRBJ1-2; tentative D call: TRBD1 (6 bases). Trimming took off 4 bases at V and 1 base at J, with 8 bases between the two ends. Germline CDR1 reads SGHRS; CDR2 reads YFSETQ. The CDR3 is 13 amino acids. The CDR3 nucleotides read TGCGCCAGCAGCGAGGACAGTAACTATGGCTACACCTTC. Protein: CASSEDSNYGYTF.

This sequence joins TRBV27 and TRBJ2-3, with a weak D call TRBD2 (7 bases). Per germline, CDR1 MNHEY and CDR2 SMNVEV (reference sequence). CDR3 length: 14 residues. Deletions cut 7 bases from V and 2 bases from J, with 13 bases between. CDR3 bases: TGTGCCAGCACCCCCGGGGGGCCCACAGATACGCAGTATTTT. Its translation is CASTPGGPTDTQYF.

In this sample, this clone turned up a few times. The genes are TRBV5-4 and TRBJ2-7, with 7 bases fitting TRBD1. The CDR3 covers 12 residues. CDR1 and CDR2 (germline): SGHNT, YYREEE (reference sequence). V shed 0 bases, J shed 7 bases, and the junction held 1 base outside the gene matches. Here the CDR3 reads CASSLGGQEQYF. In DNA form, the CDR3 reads TGTGCCAGCAGCTTGGGGGGACAGGAGCAGTACTTC.

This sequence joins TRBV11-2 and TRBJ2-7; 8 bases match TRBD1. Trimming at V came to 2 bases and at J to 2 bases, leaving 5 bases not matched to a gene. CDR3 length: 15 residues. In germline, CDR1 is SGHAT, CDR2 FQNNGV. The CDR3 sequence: CASSLKTGDPYEQYF. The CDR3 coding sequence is TGTGCCAGCAGCTTAAAGACAGGGGATCCCTACGAGCAGTACTTC.

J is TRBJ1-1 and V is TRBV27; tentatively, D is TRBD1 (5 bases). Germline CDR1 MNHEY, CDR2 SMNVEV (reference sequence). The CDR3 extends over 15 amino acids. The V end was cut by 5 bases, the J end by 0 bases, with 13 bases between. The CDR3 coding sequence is TGTGCCAGCAGTACCCGGGGGGACTTGAACACTGAAGCTTTCTTT. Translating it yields CASSTRGDLNTEAFF.

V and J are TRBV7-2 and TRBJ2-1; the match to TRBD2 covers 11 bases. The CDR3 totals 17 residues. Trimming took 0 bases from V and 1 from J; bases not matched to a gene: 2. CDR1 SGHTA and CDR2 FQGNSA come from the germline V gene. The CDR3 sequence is CASSLASSGGSYNEQFF. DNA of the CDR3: TGTGCCAGCAGCTTAGCTTCTAGCGGGGGGTCCTACAATGAGCAGTTCTTC.

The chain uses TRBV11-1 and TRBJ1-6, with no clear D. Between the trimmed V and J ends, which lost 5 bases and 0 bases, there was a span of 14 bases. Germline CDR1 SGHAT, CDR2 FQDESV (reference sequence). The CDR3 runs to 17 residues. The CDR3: CASSGARFSSYNSPLHF. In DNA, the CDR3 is TGTGCCAGCAGCGGAGCACGGTTTAGCTCCTATAATTCACCCCTCCACTTT.

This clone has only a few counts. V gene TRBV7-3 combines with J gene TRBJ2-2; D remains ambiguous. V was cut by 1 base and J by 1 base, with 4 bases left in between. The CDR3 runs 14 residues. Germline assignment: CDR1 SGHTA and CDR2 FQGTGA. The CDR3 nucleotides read TGTGCCAGCAGCTTAAGCCAGAACACCGGGGAGCTGTTTTTT. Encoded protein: CASSLSQNTGELFF.